This TCR beta chain was retrieved from a study of shared clonotypes between healthy human individuals. The table came from immunoSEQ multiplex PCR; TCRdb's copy has only in-frame clones and leaves some out. The sample lists 550,000 to 800,000 clones; approximately 79% were seen once. The CDR3 is 13 amino acids. The germline V gene has CDR1 ENHRY and CDR2 SYGVKD. V gave up 6 bases and J gave up 1 base, with 9 bases separating them. The specimen sequenced was memory CD4+ T cells sorted from blood. The sample's subset: CD45RA-negative fraction. The chain recombines TRBV10-3 with TRBJ1-1; D unresolved. This TCR was sampled from a woman aged 30 to 39 in good health. The CDR3 protein is CAIRVGSNTEAFF. CDR3 DNA sequence: TGTGCCATCAGGGTGGGATCGAACACTGAAGCTTTCTTT.